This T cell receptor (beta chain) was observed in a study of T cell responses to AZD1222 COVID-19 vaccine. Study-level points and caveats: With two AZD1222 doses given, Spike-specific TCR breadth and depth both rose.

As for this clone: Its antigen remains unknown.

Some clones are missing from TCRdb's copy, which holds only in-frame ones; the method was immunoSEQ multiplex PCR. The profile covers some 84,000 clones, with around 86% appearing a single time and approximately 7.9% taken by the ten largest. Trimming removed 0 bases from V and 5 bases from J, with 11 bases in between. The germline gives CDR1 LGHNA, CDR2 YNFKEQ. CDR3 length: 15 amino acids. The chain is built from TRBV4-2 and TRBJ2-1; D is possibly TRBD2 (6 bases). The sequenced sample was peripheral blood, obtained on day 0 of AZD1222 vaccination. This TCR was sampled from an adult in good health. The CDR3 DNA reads TGTGCCAGCAGCCAAGATGGGACTCAACACAATGAGCAGTTCTTC. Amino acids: CASSQDGTQHNEQFF.